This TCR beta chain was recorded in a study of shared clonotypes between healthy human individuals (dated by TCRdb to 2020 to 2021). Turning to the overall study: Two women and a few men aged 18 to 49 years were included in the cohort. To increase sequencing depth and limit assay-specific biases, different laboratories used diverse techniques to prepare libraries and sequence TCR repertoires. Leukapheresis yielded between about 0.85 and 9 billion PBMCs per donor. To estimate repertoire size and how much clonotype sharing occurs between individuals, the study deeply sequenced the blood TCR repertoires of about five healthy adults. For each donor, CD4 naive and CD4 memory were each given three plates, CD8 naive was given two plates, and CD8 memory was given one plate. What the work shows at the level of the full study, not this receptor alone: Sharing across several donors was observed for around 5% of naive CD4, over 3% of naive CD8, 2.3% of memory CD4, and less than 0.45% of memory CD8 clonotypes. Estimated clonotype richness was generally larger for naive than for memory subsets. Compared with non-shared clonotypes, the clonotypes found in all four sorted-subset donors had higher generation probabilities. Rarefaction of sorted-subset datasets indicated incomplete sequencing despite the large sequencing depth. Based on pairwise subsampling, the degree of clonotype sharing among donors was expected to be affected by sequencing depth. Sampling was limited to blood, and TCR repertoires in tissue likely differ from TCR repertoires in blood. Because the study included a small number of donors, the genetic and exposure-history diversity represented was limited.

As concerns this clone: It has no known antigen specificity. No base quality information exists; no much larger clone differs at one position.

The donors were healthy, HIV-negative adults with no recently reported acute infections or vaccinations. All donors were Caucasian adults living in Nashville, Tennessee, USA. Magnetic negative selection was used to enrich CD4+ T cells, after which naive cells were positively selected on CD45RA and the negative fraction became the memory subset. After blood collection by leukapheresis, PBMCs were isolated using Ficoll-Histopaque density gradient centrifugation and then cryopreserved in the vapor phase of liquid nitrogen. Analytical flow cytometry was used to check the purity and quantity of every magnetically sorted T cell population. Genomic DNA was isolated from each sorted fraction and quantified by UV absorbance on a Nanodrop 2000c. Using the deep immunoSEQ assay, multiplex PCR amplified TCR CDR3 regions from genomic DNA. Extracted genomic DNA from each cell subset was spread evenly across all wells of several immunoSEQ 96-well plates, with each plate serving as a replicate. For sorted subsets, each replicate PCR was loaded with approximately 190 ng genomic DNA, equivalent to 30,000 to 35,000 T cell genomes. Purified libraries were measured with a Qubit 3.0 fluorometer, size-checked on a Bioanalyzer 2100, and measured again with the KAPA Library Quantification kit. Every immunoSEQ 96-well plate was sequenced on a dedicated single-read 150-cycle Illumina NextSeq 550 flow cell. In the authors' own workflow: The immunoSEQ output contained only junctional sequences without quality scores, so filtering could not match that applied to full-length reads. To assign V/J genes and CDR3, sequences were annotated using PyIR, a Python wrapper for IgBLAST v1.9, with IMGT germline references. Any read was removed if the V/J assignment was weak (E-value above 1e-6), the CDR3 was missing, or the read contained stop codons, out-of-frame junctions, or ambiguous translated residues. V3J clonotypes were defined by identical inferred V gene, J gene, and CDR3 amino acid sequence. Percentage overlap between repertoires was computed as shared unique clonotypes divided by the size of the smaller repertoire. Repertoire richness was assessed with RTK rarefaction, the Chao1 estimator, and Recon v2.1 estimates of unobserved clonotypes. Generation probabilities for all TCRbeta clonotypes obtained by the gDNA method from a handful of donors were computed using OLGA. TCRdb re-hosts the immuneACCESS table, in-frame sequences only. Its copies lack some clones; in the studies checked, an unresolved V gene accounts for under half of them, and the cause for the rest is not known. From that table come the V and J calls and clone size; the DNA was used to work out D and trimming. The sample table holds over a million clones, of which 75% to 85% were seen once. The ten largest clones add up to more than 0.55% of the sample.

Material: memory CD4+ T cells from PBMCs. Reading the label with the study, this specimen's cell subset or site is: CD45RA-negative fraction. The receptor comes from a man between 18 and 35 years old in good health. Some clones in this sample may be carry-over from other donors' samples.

The CDR3 in this case is CASSQNWDTEAFF. The nucleotide sequence reads TGTGCCAGCAGCCAAAATTGGGACACTGAAGCTTTCTTT. The V and J segments used are TRBV2 and TRBJ1-1, with the D segment identity uncertain. The CDR3 holds 13 amino acids from the cysteine to the phenylalanine. The only DNA kept is the CDR3, 39 bases in frame from the first base. Based on the germline V gene, the CDR1 and CDR2 sequences are SNHLY and FYNNEI. V is shortened by 6 bases, J by 3 bases, and the region joining them spans 11 bases.